A selection of T cell receptor beta chains follows, all from one sample in a study of CD8+CD57+ T cells in acquired aplastic anemia. Each CDR3 protein is one row after TCRdb ran MiXCR on the reads. The data show 200,000 to 300,000 distinct CDR3 sequences, 45% to 50% seen once. The material sequenced was sorted CD4+, CD8+, or CD8+CD57+ T cells (not recorded which) from PBMCs. These receptors came from a human donor with aplastic anemia. CDR3s include the opening cysteine and the closing phenylalanine or tryptophan. Some rows mark clone size as missing; the rest say once, few, many or name a class of expanded clone.

few TRBJ2-1 TRBV10-1 CASSSLRTGGTYNEQFF
many TRBJ2-7 TRBV3-1 CASSQEPGQVFTYEQYF
NA TRBJ2-3 TRBV10-3 CAIGTSGTDTQYF
NA TRBJ1-3 TRBV9 CASSVSGEYAGNTIYF
NA TRBJ2-1 TRBV15 CATSSDDGSSYNEQFF
many TRBJ2-6 TRBV20-1 CSANGPPVLTF
few TRBJ2-5 TRBV7-9 CASSLEGGLETQYF
many TRBJ2-5 TRBV5-1 CASSLATGQVGETQYF
many TRBJ1-2 TRBV9 CASNTQRQGLTYGYTF
once TRBJ1-6 TRBV25-1 CASSGQAQNSPLHF
few TRBJ2-1 TRBV6-4 CASSPSQGIYNEQFF
many TRBJ1-2 TRBV9 CASSVEQGGNYGYTF
NA TRBJ1-1 TRBV20-1 CSARGDTEAFF
NA TRBJ1-2 TRBV5-6 CASSFGDRILNYGYTF
NA TRBJ1-2 TRBV7-9 CASSLTDRVIF
NA TRBJ2-1 TRBV7-2 CASSEGQNNEQFF
NA TRBJ2-3 TRBV5-1 CASSLFPTSRAIVTDTQYF
NA TRBJ2-7 TRBV9 CASSVAGHSYEQYF
many TRBJ1-2 TRBV9 CASSVGNDSHYGYTF
many TRBJ2-5 TRBV13 CASSLAGWETQYF
many TRBJ2-1 TRBV20-1 CSAWTSGTDRAYNEQFF
NA TRBJ1-1 TRBV25-1 CTSRDFRMAFF
few TRBJ2-7 TRBV7-2 CASSLRSTVYEQYF
NA TRBJ2-7 TRBV11-3 CASSLGSHTTYEQYF
many TRBJ1-6 TRBV4-2 CASSPKTGAGATNSPLHF
NA TRBJ2-1 TRBV9 CASSPRDRGYEQFF
few TRBJ2-7 TRBV27 CASRSPSAYEQYF
many TRBJ1-1 TRBV7-2 CASSLDGREAFF
NA TRBJ2-1 TRBV12-3/TRBV12-4 CASSNRDSSYNEQFF
many TRBJ2-1 TRBV9 CASSVSRELYNEQFF
few TRBJ2-1 TRBV4-2 CASSQTTGTSRPNEQFF
many TRBJ2-7 TRBV20-1 CSARTRASSYEQYF
NA TRBJ1-4 TRBV10-3 CAISDPGQVGEKLFF
NA TRBJ1-6 TRBV6-2/TRBV6-3 CASSEVGGSSYNSPLHF
many TRBJ1-3 TRBV19 CASSLLSGPGNTIYF
once TRBJ2-1 TRBV25-1 CASRGPGTSGGEYNEQFF
many TRBJ2-5 TRBV13 CASSEETVLGQETQYF
NA TRBJ2-2 TRBV20-1 CSVGTGGSAGELFF
many TRBJ1-5 TRBV20-1 CSARVLEQGDQPQHF